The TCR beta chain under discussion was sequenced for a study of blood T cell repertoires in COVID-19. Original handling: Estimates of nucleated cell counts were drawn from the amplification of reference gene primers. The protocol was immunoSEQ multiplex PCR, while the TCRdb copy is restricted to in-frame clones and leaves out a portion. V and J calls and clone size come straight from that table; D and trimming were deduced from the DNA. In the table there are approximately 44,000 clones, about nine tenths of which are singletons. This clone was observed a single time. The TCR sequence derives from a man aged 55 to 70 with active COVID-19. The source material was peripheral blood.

The CDR3 DNA sequence: TGTGCCAGTAGTATGGGGCACAGTTATAGCAATCAGCCCCAGCATTTT. This encodes CASSMGHSYSNQPQHF. The genes are TRBV19 and TRBJ1-5, with D perhaps TRBD1 (5 bases). Per germline, CDR1 LNHDA and CDR2 SQIVND (reference sequence). The CDR3 covers 16 residues. V shed 3 bases and J shed 0 bases, with 12 bases lying between them.